The 23 T cell receptor beta chains below all came from one sample that was sequenced in a study of T cell responses to AZD1222 COVID-19 vaccine. Clones were read by immunoSEQ multiplex PCR, and TCRdb kept only the in-frame ones, dropping some. This sample carries more than 70,000 clones, about 89% of them seen once, and the ten largest clones take around 5%. The sample here was peripheral blood, taken 28 days after the second AZD1222 dose. All receptors come from an adult who received the AZD1222 COVID-19 vaccine.

The chain uses TRBV7-6 and TRBJ2-3; 7 bases map to TRBD2. The ends lost 5 bases at V and 3 bases at J; junction bases unmatched: 11. The CDR3 contains 16 residues. The V gene's germline CDR1 is SGHVS and CDR2 FNYEAQ. The CDR3 region is CASSVSSGAITDTQYF. The CDR3 region has the DNA TGTGCCAGCAGCGTCTCTAGCGGAGCCATAACAGATACGCAGTATTTT. Full variable domain (outside the CDR3, taken from reference TRBV7-6 and TRBJ2-3): GAGVSQSPRYKVTKRGQDVALRCDPISGHVSLYWYRQALGQGPEFLTYFNYEAQQDKSGLPNDRFSAERPEGSISTLTIQRTEQRDSAMYRCASSVSSGAITDTQYFGPGTRLTVL.

This rearrangement joins TRBV7-9 to TRBJ1-2; D not resolved. The CDR3 is 14 amino acids. Germline V gives CDR1 SEHNR, CDR2 FQNEAQ (reference sequence). The V end was cut by 0 bases, the J end by 8 bases, with 13 bases between. The CDR3 nucleotides read TGTGCCAGCAGCTTAGCGGGTTCATTAGACGGCTACACCTTC. This translates into CASSLAGSLDGYTF.

This clone was recorded once. The chain employs TRBV7-2 and TRBJ1-2; D gene uncertain. The CDR3 is made up of 13 amino acids. The V gene lost 4 bases and the J gene lost 1 base, with 7 bases spanning the gap. Germline loops: CDR1 SGHTA, CDR2 FQGNSA. The CDR3 DNA follows: TGTGCCAGCAGCTCCCAGCTTAACTATGGCTACACCTTC. Amino acid sequence: CASSSQLNYGYTF.

The CDR3 spells CASSVTTEIHEQYF. CDR3 coding DNA: TGTGCCAGCAGCGTTACGACAGAGATCCACGAGCAGTACTTC. The genes are TRBV9 and TRBJ2-7; possible D gene TRBD1, 5 bases. Germline V CDR1 and CDR2: SGDLS, YYNGEE. V lost 2 bases and J lost 5, with 14 bases in between. The CDR3 has 14 amino acids.

This clone was seen only once. CDR3 amino acids: CASSPRRDRVAYGYTF. The CDR3 DNA reads TGTGCCAGTAGTCCCCGACGGGACAGGGTGGCCTATGGCTACACCTTC. The chain uses TRBV19 and TRBJ1-2; 9 bases align to TRBD1. The CDR3 runs 16 residues. The V and J ends lost 5 bases and 4 bases, in that order; junction bases with no gene match: 11. CDR1 is LNHDA, CDR2 SQIVND, per germline (reference sequence).

The V and J genes are TRBV2 and TRBJ1-6; D is ambiguous. Trimming removed 3 bases at V and 10 bases at J, with 16 bases between. The germline gives CDR1 SNHLY, CDR2 FYNNEI. This CDR3 has 15 residues. This chain's CDR3 is CASSERSLGDSPLHF. CDR3 coding DNA: TGTGCCAGCAGTGAGAGGTCCCTGGGTGACTCACCCCTCCACTTT. The variable domain in full, with the rest retrieved from reference TRBV2 and TRBJ1-6, is EPEVTQTPSHQVTQMGQEVILRCVPISNHLYFYWYRQILGQKVEFLVSFYNNEISEKSEIFDDQFSVERPDGSNFTLKIRSTKLEDSAMYFCASSERSLGDSPLHFGNGTRLTVT.

The chain combines TRBV7-9 with TRBJ2-5; D is tentatively TRBD1 or TRBD2 (5 bases each). CDR3 length: 13 amino acids. V was cut by 8 bases and J by 7 bases, with 17 bases left in between. Germline loops: CDR1 SEHNR, CDR2 FQNEAQ (reference sequence). CDR3 sequence: CASSPGLAGTQYF. The CDR3 DNA reads as TGTGCCAGCTCCCCGGGGCTAGCTGGGACCCAGTACTTC.

This clone was picked up one time. This chain joins TRBV4-2 and TRBJ1-2; the match to TRBD1 covers 12 bases. Looked up from germline, CDR1 is LGHNA and CDR2 is YNFKEQ. Trimming took 2 bases from V and 8 from J; bases not matched to a gene: 9. CDR3 size: 16 residues. DNA for the CDR3: TGTGCCAGCAGCCAATCGACCTCCGGGACAGGGGGCGGCTACACCTTC. Protein: CASSQSTSGTGGGYTF.

The chain couples TRBV13 to TRBJ1-2, with 9 bases fitting TRBD1. V gave up 2 bases and J gave up 2 bases; unmatched junction bases: 3. CDR1 and CDR2 (germline): PRHDT, FYEKMQ (reference sequence). The CDR3 extends over 15 amino acids. The CDR3 DNA is TGTGCCAGCAGCTTACCGGGACAGGGAAACTATGGCTACACCTTC. It translates to CASSLPGQGNYGYTF.

The chain has TRBV6-5 and TRBJ1-2; TRBD1 agrees at 7 bases. The germline V gene encodes CDR1 MNHEY and CDR2 SVGAGI. V lost 5 bases, J lost 8 bases, and 8 bases stayed unmatched. This CDR3 has 13 amino acids. The CDR3 region has the DNA TGTGCCAGCAGTCCTAACAGGGGATACGGCTACACCTTC. Translation gives CASSPNRGYGYTF.

This chain uses TRBV2 with TRBJ1-5; D call uncertain. The CDR3 totals 14 residues. V lost 7 bases and J 0 bases, leaving 10 bases between the germline ends. Germline values: CDR1 SNHLY, CDR2 FYNNEI. Here the CDR3 reads CASTRLNSNQPQHF. The CDR3 DNA reads TGTGCCAGCACACGATTGAATAGCAATCAGCCCCAGCATTTT.

The chain has TRBV4-1 and TRBJ1-1, with 11 bases identical to TRBD1. Germline trimming cut 7 bases from V and 0 bases from J; bases unmatched to any gene: 4. The CDR3 spans 15 residues. Germline V gene data show CDR1 as MGHRA and CDR2 as YSYEKL. CDR3 DNA sequence: TGCGCCAGCACCGGACAGGGGGCTGTGAACACTGAAGCTTTCTTT. Its protein is CASTGQGAVNTEAFF.

This chain connects TRBV5-1 to TRBJ1-1; D not certain. The V end lost 3 bases, the J end lost 4 bases, and 13 bases lay between the germline ends. Germline V gene lookup returns CDR1 SGHRS and CDR2 YFSETQ. This CDR3 has 14 residues. CDR3 DNA: TGCGCCAGCAGCTCTCTGGGTGTCCGCACTGAAGCTTTCTTT. Amino acids: CASSSLGVRTEAFF.

The CDR3 nucleotides are TGTGCCAGCAGCCCAGGCGGGGTCCGTAATGAAAAACTGTTTTTT. It specifies CASSPGGVRNEKLFF. The chain uses TRBV7-9 and TRBJ1-4; the D is unclear. V was shortened by 5 bases and J by 4 bases, with 14 bases between the two germline ends. The CDR3 spans 15 residues. Per germline, CDR1 SEHNR and CDR2 FQNEAQ (reference sequence).

The chain links TRBV2 to TRBJ1-1; 7 nucleotides agree with TRBD1. Looked up from germline, CDR1 is SNHLY and CDR2 is FYNNEI. The V gene end was trimmed by 6 bases and the J gene end by 6 bases; junction bases not matched to a gene: 4. The CDR3 has 12 residues. Here the CDR3 reads CASRLGQAEAFF. The CDR3 bases are TGTGCCAGCAGATTAGGACAGGCTGAAGCTTTCTTT.

CDR3 sequence: CSVGLAGLSETQYF. The CDR3 DNA reads as TGCAGCGTTGGACTAGCGGGTCTTAGTGAGACCCAGTACTTC. The chain is built from TRBV29-1 and TRBJ2-5; 10 bases are a match to TRBD2. The CDR3 extends over 14 amino acids. The germline gives CDR1 SQVTM, CDR2 ANQGSEA. V shed 4 bases, J shed 5 bases, and the junction held 7 bases outside the gene matches.

The count of this clone is one. This sequence joins TRBV10-2 and TRBJ2-1, with 9 nucleotides matching TRBD2. The germline V gene encodes CDR1 WSHSY and CDR2 SAAADI. V was clipped by 2 bases and J by 5 bases; unmatched bases: 1. This CDR3 is 14 amino acids long. The CDR3: CASSEGTSHNEQFF. As DNA, the CDR3 is TGCGCCAGCAGTGAGGGGACTAGCCACAATGAGCAGTTCTTC.

Relative to its sample, this clone is medium-sized. The chain couples TRBV5-6 to TRBJ2-3, with unresolved D. V gave up 0 bases and J gave up 4 bases, with 6 bases separating them. CDR3 length: 13 residues. From germline, CDR1 is SGHDT and CDR2 YYEEEE. The CDR3 sequence: CASSLGKPDTQYF. The CDR3 DNA reads as TGTGCCAGCAGCTTGGGCAAACCAGATACGCAGTATTTT.

The V gene is TRBV4-1, the J gene TRBJ1-6; 8 positions match TRBD1. The CDR3 length is 15 residues. J was trimmed by 6 bases and V by 5 bases; bases with no gene match: 6. From germline, CDR1 is MGHRA and CDR2 YSYEKL. The CDR3 loop is CASSADRGGNSPLHF. In nucleotides, the CDR3 is TGCGCCAGCAGCGCTGACAGGGGCGGTAATTCACCCCTCCACTTT.

The V call is TRBV11-2, the J call TRBJ2-2, with 8 bases lining up with TRBD1. J lost 4 bases, V lost 5 bases, and 12 bases had no gene match. The CDR3 is 17 residues long. CDR1 is SGHAT, CDR2 FQNNGV, per germline. CDR3 region: CASSAATGGWRTGELFF. DNA of the CDR3: TGTGCCAGCAGCGCCGCCACAGGGGGTTGGCGCACCGGGGAGCTGTTTTTT.

The gene calls are TRBV6-1 and TRBJ1-1; D gene uncertain. The CDR3 contains 14 residues. V lost 0 bases and J 5 bases, leaving 10 bases between the germline ends. Germline V CDR1 and CDR2: MNHNS, SASEGT. The CDR3, as DNA: TGTGCCAGCAGTGAAGCTACTTATGGGACTGAAGCTTTCTTT. It specifies CASSEATYGTEAFF.

The rearrangement joins TRBV5-8 to TRBJ1-5; 9 positions agree with TRBD1. CDR1 and CDR2 from the germline V gene are SGHTS and YDEGEE. V shed 4 bases, J shed 7 bases, and the junction held 3 bases outside the gene matches. The CDR3 has 13 residues. CDR3 in amino acids: CASSPDRGQPQHF. The CDR3 DNA is TGTGCCAGCAGCCCGGACAGGGGACAGCCCCAGCATTTT.

In its sample, this clone was seen a few times. The chain uses TRBV28 and TRBJ2-5, with a tentative D call TRBD1 (6 bases). CDR3 size: 14 residues. Trimming cost V 4 bases and J 5 bases, with 14 bases left between them. Per germline, CDR1 MDHEN and CDR2 SYDVKM. CDR3 sequence (DNA): TGTGCCAGCAGTTCCCAGGGGAGTGATGAGACCCAGTACTTC. As protein: CASSSQGSDETQYF.